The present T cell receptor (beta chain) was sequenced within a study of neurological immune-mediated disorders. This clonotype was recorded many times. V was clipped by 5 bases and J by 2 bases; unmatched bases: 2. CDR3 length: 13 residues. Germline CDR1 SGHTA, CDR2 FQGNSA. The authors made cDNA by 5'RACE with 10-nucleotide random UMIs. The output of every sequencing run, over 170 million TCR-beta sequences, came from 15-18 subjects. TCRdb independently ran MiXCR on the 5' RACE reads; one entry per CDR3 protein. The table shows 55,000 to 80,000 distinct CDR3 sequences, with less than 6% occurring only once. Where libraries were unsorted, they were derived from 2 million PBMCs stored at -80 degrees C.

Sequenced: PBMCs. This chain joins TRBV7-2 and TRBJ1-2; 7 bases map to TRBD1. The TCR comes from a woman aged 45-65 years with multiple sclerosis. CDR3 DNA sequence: TGTGCCAGCAGCCGGGACAGAAACTATGGCTACACCTTC. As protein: CASSRDRNYGYTF.